The next 14 T cell receptor beta chains were all read from a single sample in a study of blood T cell repertoires in COVID-19. Profiling relied on immunoSEQ multiplex PCR, and the TCRdb table lists in-frame clones only, not all of them. The sample consists of around 190,000 clones, approximately 80% of them appearing once. The material sequenced was PBMCs or T cells enriched from blood (not recorded which). The source of these receptors is a man aged 35 to 55 who had recovered from COVID-19.

J is TRBJ1-5 and V is TRBV6-5, with D possibly matching TRBD1 (6 bases). Germline V gives CDR1 MNHEY, CDR2 SVGAGI. V lost 6 bases and J 7 bases, leaving 19 bases between the germline ends. The CDR3 spans 15 residues. This CDR3 reads CASRSLGTLRQPQHF. The CDR3 DNA follows: TGTGCCAGCAGATCCCTCGGGACACTAAGACAGCCCCAGCATTTT.

The V and J genes are TRBV18 and TRBJ1-1; no clear D. Deletions cut 8 bases from V and 1 base from J, with 20 bases between. There are 16 residues in the CDR3. The germline gives CDR1 KGHSH, CDR2 LQKENI. The CDR3 sequence: CASAPSEVGGNTEAFF. CDR3 nucleotide sequence: TGTGCCAGCGCCCCTTCCGAGGTCGGAGGGAACACTGAAGCTTTCTTT. Drawing the rest from reference TRBV18 and TRBJ1-1, the complete variable domain is NAGVMQNPRHLVRRRGQEARLRCSPMKGHSHVYWYRQLPEEGLKFMVYLQKENIIDESGMPKERFSAEFPKEGPSILRIQQVVRGDSAAYFCASAPSEVGGNTEAFFGQGTRLTVV.

The gene calls are TRBV5-1 and TRBJ1-3; 7 bases match TRBD1. This CDR3 region has 15 residues. Trimming removed 0 bases from V and 2 bases from J; junction bases left unmatched: 2. Germline assignment: CDR1 SGHRS and CDR2 YFSETQ. CDR3 coding DNA: TGCGCCAGCAGCTTGGTAGGACAGGCTGGAAACACCATATATTTT. It codes for CASSLVGQAGNTIYF.

For this clone: Other nucleotide sequences from this sample produce the same CDR3. The genes are TRBV20-1 and TRBJ1-2, with TRBD1 as a possible D gene (6 bases). Germline V gives CDR1 DFQATT, CDR2 SNEGSKA (reference sequence). The germline V and J ends were trimmed by 4 bases and 7 bases, with 10 bases remaining between them. The CDR3 has 11 residues. CDR3 DNA: TGCAGTGCTACTACAGGGTCTGGCTACACCTTC. It is translated as CSATTGSGYTF.

This chain uses TRBV2 with TRBJ2-5, with TRBD1 identical over 7 bases. In germline, CDR1 is SNHLY, CDR2 FYNNEI. This CDR3 comprises 14 residues. After removal of 4 bases from V and 3 bases from J, the junction contained 5 bases not matched to a gene. CDR3 sequence reads: CASSVRGPKETQYF. As DNA, the CDR3 is TGTGCCAGCAGTGTTAGGGGGCCCAAAGAGACCCAGTACTTC.

This clone has only one observation. The chain joins TRBV7-9 to TRBJ2-2; 8 bases match TRBD2. CDR1 and CDR2 (germline): SEHNR, FQNEAQ (reference sequence). V was clipped by 7 bases and J by 8 bases; unmatched bases: 12. The CDR3 is 15 amino acids. The CDR3 here is CASILRGSGTGELFF. CDR3 DNA sequence: TGTGCCAGCATTCTTCGTGGTAGCGGGACGGGGGAGCTGTTTTTT. The complete variable domain, with remaining parts taken from reference TRBV7-9 and TRBJ2-2, reads DTGVSQNPRHKITKRGQNVTFRCDPISEHNRLYWYRQTLGQGPEFLTYFQNEAQLEKSRLLSDRFSAERPKGSFSTLEIQRTEQGDSAMYLCASILRGSGTGELFFGEGSRLTVL.

The rearrangement joins TRBV7-2 to TRBJ1-5; 9 bases match TRBD1. Germline values: CDR1 SGHTA, CDR2 FQGNSA. CDR3 length equals 17 residues. V shed 5 bases and J 1 base; nucleotides not matched to a gene: 9. The CDR3 DNA follows: TGTGCCAGCAGCCCTGGGCTAACAGGGGGCAGCAATCAGCCCCAGCATTTT. It codes for CASSPGLTGGSNQPQHF. Full variable domain (rest looked up from reference TRBV7-2 and TRBJ1-5): GAGVSQSPSNKVTEKGKDVELRCDPISGHTALYWYRQSLGQGLEFLIYFQGNSAPDKSGLPSDRFSAERTGGSVSTLTIQRTQQEDSAVYLCASSPGLTGGSNQPQHFGDGTRLSIL.

J is TRBJ2-3 and V is TRBV18, with 8 bases identical to TRBD2. Trimming removed 3 bases from V and 1 base from J; junction bases left unmatched: 12. The CDR3 extends over 18 amino acids. Germline V gene data show CDR1 as KGHSH and CDR2 as LQKENI. The CDR3 loop is CASSPLPPGGVGTDTQYF. CDR3 DNA sequence: TGTGCCAGCTCACCCCTCCCACCGGGAGGGGTAGGCACAGATACGCAGTATTTT.

The gene calls are TRBV5-4 and TRBJ2-1, with 10 positions matching TRBD2. J lost 0 bases, V lost 0 bases, and 3 bases had no gene match. Germline V CDR1 and CDR2: SGHNT, YYREEE (reference sequence). This CDR3 spans 17 amino acids. The CDR3 DNA follows: TGTGCCAGCAGCTTGGATTCTAGCGGGAGCTCCTACAATGAGCAGTTCTTC. Translating it yields CASSLDSSGSSYNEQFF.

This chain joins TRBV3-1 (or the pseudogene TRBV3-2) and TRBJ1-3, with TRBD1 matching 8 bases. This CDR3 is built from 15 residues. V dropped 4 bases and J dropped 4; count of bases not matched to a gene: 6. CDR1 LGHDT and CDR2 YNNKEL come from the germline V gene (reference sequence). CDR3 protein: CASSLQGAVGNTIYF. CDR3 coding DNA: TGTGCCAGCAGCCTTCAGGGGGCGGTCGGAAACACCATATATTTT.

A remark on this clone: This sample also contains other DNA sequences that code for the same CDR3. The chain has TRBV9 and TRBJ2-2; tentatively, D is TRBD2 (6 bases). The CDR3 is 13 amino acids. The germline V gene encodes CDR1 SGDLS and CDR2 YYNGEE. V gave up 2 bases and J gave up 6 bases, with 8 bases separating them. The chain's CDR3 is CASSVGGAGELFF. The CDR3 DNA reads as TGTGCCAGCAGCGTTGGAGGGGCCGGGGAGCTGTTTTTT.

V gene TRBV27 combines with J gene TRBJ1-6; D not certain. The V gene's germline CDR1 is MNHEY and CDR2 SMNVEV (reference sequence). Trimming removed 3 bases at V and 7 bases at J, with 4 bases between. The CDR3 runs to 12 residues. The CDR3 reads CASSFINSPLHF. DNA of the CDR3: TGTGCCAGCAGTTTTATCAATTCACCCCTCCACTTT.

The chain uses TRBV4-1 and TRBJ2-7; D possibly corresponds to TRBD1 (6 bases). The CDR3 contains 17 residues. Per the germline V gene, CDR1 is MGHRA and CDR2 is YSYEKL. Trimming removed 0 bases from V and 7 bases from J, with 22 bases in between. Written as DNA, the CDR3 is TGCGCCAGCAGCCAAGATAAGGGCGGCCAGGGGATAGGAGAGCAGTACTTC. The encoded protein is CASSQDKGGQGIGEQYF.

The V and J genes are TRBV10-2 and TRBJ1-2, with TRBD1 identical over 7 bases. J was trimmed by 6 bases and V by 10 bases; bases with no gene match: 11. The CDR3 length is 13 residues. The germline gives CDR1 WSHSY, CDR2 SAAADI. Here the CDR3 reads CATSETGVDGYTF. The CDR3 DNA reads TGCGCCACCAGCGAAACAGGGGTTGATGGCTACACCTTC.